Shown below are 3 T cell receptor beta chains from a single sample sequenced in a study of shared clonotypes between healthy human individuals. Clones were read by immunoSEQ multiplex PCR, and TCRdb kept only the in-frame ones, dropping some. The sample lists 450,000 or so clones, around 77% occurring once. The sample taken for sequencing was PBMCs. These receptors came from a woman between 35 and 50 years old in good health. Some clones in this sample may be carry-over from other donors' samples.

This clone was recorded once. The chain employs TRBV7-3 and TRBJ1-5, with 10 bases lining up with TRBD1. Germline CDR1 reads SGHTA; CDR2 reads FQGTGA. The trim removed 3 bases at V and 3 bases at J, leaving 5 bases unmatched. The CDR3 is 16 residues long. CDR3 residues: CASSFSTGGFNQPQHF. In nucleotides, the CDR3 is TGTGCCAGCAGCTTCTCGACAGGGGGCTTCAATCAGCCCCAGCATTTT.

CDR3 sequence: CASSLPQQDYEQYF. DNA of the CDR3: TGTGCCAGCAGTTTACCTCAACAGGACTACGAGCAGTACTTC. V is TRBV28 and J is TRBJ2-7; the D gene is possibly TRBD1 (5 bases). Per the germline V gene, CDR1 is MDHEN and CDR2 is SYDVKM. Trimming removed 2 bases at V and 3 bases at J, with 11 bases between. This CDR3 spans 14 amino acids. The full variable domain, with the rest looked up from reference TRBV28 and TRBJ2-7, is DVKVTQSSRYLVKRTGEKVFLECVQDMDHENMFWYRQDPGLGLRLIYFSYDVKMKEKGDIPEGYSVSREKKERFSLILESASTNQTSMYLCASSLPQQDYEQYFGPGTRLTVT.

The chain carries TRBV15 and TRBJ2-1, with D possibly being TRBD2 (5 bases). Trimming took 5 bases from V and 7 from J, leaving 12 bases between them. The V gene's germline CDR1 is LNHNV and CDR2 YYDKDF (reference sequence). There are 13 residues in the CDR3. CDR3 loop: CATSEGLPNEQFF. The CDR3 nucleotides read TGTGCCACCAGCGAAGGACTTCCGAATGAGCAGTTCTTC.